A single sample gave rise to the 4 T cell receptor beta chains below, sequenced in a study of blood T cell repertoires in COVID-19. The method was immunoSEQ multiplex PCR; TCRdb's version includes in-frame clones alone and lacks a portion of them. The table lists fewer than 400,000 clones, over 75% of them singletons. The material sequenced was PBMCs or T cells enriched from blood (not recorded which). Receptors originate from a man aged 25 to 40 who had recovered from COVID-19.

Worth noting for this clone: The sample contains more than one DNA sequence encoding this CDR3. The chain carries TRBV9 and TRBJ2-5; 7 bases match TRBD2. Germline CDR1 and CDR2: SGDLS and YYNGEE. This CDR3 has 14 amino acids. V lost 0 bases and J lost 4; bases outside the gene matches: 3. The CDR3 DNA reads as TGTGCCAGCAGCGTAGCTGGCGGGGGAGAGACCCAGTACTTC. Translating it yields CASSVAGGGETQYF.

V usage is TRBV4-3 and J usage is TRBJ1-6; 9 nucleotides align to TRBD1. Trimming removed 0 bases from V and 3 bases from J; junction bases left unmatched: 6. Germline lookup yields CDR1 LGHNA and CDR2 YSLEER. CDR3 length: 18 amino acids. The CDR3 spells CASSQEPTGGRYNSPLHF. The CDR3 DNA reads TGCGCCAGCAGCCAAGAACCGACAGGGGGTCGCTATAATTCACCCCTCCACTTT.

The chain has TRBV14 and TRBJ1-3, with D perhaps TRBD1 (5 bases). Germline V lookup: CDR1 SGHDN, CDR2 FVKESK. The V end lost 1 base, the J end lost 4 bases, and 8 bases lay between the germline ends. CDR3 length equals 14 residues. The CDR3 nucleotides read TGTGCCAGCAGCCAAGCAGGGTCCGGAAACACCATATATTTT. Residues: CASSQAGSGNTIYF.

The gene calls are TRBV6-5 and TRBJ2-5, with 8 bases fitting TRBD1. CDR3 length: 15 amino acids. J lost 4 bases, V lost 6 bases, and 10 bases had no gene match. Germline V lookup: CDR1 MNHEY, CDR2 SVGAGI. In DNA form, the CDR3 reads TGTGCCAGCAGCCCCGGGGCAGGGGGCGCAGAGACCCAGTACTTC. Its translation is CASSPGAGGAETQYF.